The next 16 T cell receptor beta chains were all read from a single sample in a study of blood T cells in healthy people across ages. Primers used in a second PCR of roughly 7 to 12 cycles were a sample-barcoded 5' primer and a J-beta primer mix. TCRdb ran MiXCR on the 5' RACE reads and lists one entry per CDR3 protein. The top ten clones hold more than 4% of a sample with 1.4 million or so distinct CDR3 sequences, about 42% of them seen once. The specimen was blood. The receptors were sampled from a young woman in good health.

The chain uses TRBV5-1 and TRBJ2-5, with TRBD2 matching 11 bases. Germline CDR1 SGHRS, CDR2 YFSETQ. Trimming at V came to 0 bases and at J to 11 bases, leaving 15 bases not matched to a gene. The CDR3 has 17 residues. CDR3 amino acids: CASSLAASLAGANAQYF. The CDR3 DNA sequence: TGCGCCAGCAGCTTGGCCGCGTCACTAGCGGGAGCCAACGCGCAGTACTTC.

In regard to this clonotype: A much larger clone is a single base away; this may be a read error. DNA of the CDR3: TGTGCCAGCAGCTGGAACACTGAAGCTTTCTTT. It translates to CASSWNTEAFF. This chain connects TRBV7-9 to TRBJ1-1, with unresolved D. This CDR3 region has 11 residues. Trimming pared 4 bases from V and 1 base from J, leaving 1 base between. CDR1 SEHNR and CDR2 FQNEAQ come from the germline V gene (reference sequence).

The genes are TRBV7-6 and TRBJ2-4; no clear D. The CDR3 runs to 14 residues. Trimming stripped 1 base from V and 8 bases from J, with 12 bases between. CDR1 is SGHVS, CDR2 FNYEAQ, per germline. CDR3 protein: CASSLGGSLDIQYF. CDR3 in DNA: TGTGCCAGCAGCTTAGGTGGCAGTTTGGACATTCAGTACTTC.

This clonotype was counted only a few times. V gene TRBV27 combines with J gene TRBJ2-3; TRBD1 might be the D (5 bases). The CDR3 extends over 15 amino acids. V was trimmed by 6 bases and J by 2 bases, leaving 15 bases between them. CDR1 and CDR2 from the germline V gene are MNHEY and SMNVEV (reference sequence). In DNA form, the CDR3 reads TGTGCCAGCAGCTTAACAGGAGATCACACAGATACGCAGTATTTT. The encoded protein is CASSLTGDHTDTQYF.

The chain links TRBV13 to TRBJ2-5; D gene ambiguous. The CDR3 sequence is 14 residues long. Germline loops: CDR1 PRHDT, CDR2 FYEKMQ (reference sequence). V was shortened by 1 base and J by 7 bases, with 13 bases between the two germline ends. CDR3 DNA sequence: TGTGCCAGCAGCTTAGTGGCTACCTCCGGGACCCAGTACTTC. Its translation: CASSLVATSGTQYF.

V and J are TRBV20-1 and TRBJ2-1, with 8 bases identical to TRBD2. Germline V gene data show CDR1 as DFQATT and CDR2 as SNEGSKA (reference sequence). The CDR3 covers 15 residues. With V trimmed by 5 bases and J by 3 bases, 9 bases remained unmatched. CDR3 sequence (DNA): TGCAGTGCTCGAATTGTAGCGGGAAGCTACAATGAGCAGTTCTTC. Encoded protein: CSARIVAGSYNEQFF.

In this sample, this clonotype turned up a few times. V and J are TRBV7-2 and TRBJ1-5; D ambiguous. The CDR3 totals 14 residues. Trimming stripped 6 bases from V and 5 bases from J, with 14 bases between. The V gene's germline CDR1 is SGHTA and CDR2 FQGNSA. Here the CDR3 reads CASSFAWGDQPQHF. The CDR3 DNA sequence: TGTGCCAGCAGTTTTGCTTGGGGTGATCAGCCCCAGCATTTT.

In this sample, this clonotype turned up a few times. This chain uses TRBV7-4 with TRBJ2-3; the D gene could be TRBD1 or TRBD2 (5 bases each). The V end lost 1 base, the J end lost 6 bases, and 17 bases lay between the germline ends. The CDR3 extends over 16 amino acids. CDR1 and CDR2 from the germline V gene are SGHVT and SQSDAQ. The CDR3 loop reads CASSLELAPRGDTQYF. The CDR3 nucleotides are TGTGCCAGCAGCTTAGAGCTAGCTCCTAGGGGTGATACGCAGTATTTT.

Note on this clonotype: Compared with germline, one end of the junction differs, possibly owing to a read error. The rearrangement joins TRBV5-5 to TRBJ1-6; D not certain. The CDR3 is 16 amino acids. Germline V gene lookup returns CDR1 SGHKS and CDR2 YYEKEE (reference sequence). The CDR3: CASSLAPGSHNSPLHF. The DNA of the CDR3 is TGTGCCAGCAGCTTGGCGCCGGGCTCCCATAATTCACCCCTCCACTTT.

J is TRBJ1-2 and V is TRBV7-9; D is uncertain. Germline V gives CDR1 SEHNR, CDR2 FQNEAQ (reference sequence). V lost 0 bases and J 2 bases, leaving 10 bases between the germline ends. This CDR3 spans 15 amino acids. CDR3 coding DNA: TGTGCCAGCAGCTTAGCGCTTGCGGGCAACTATGGCTACACCTTC. Translating gives CASSLALAGNYGYTF.

The chain has TRBV4-1 and TRBJ2-2; D is unclear. The germline V and J ends were trimmed by 4 bases and 5 bases, with 17 bases remaining between them. Germline values: CDR1 MGHRA, CDR2 YSYEKL. The CDR3 covers 16 residues. In DNA, the CDR3 is TGCGCCAGCAGCCGATCCGGCACCCTAGAGACCGGGGAGCTGTTTTTT. As protein: CASSRSGTLETGELFF.

This clonotype was counted a few times. This rearrangement joins TRBV15 to TRBJ2-7; perhaps TRBD1 as D (6 bases). Germline CDR1 LNHNV, CDR2 YYDKDF (reference sequence). The length of the CDR3 is 14 residues. V dropped 0 bases and J dropped 3 bases, with 9 bases sitting between them. CDR3 nucleotides: TGTGCCACCAGCAGAGATAAACAGGGCTACGAGCAGTACTTC. It codes for CATSRDKQGYEQYF.

In its sample, this clonotype was seen a few times. The chain recombines TRBV3-1 with TRBJ1-5; no clear D. Germline CDR1 is LGHDT and CDR2 is YNNKEL (reference sequence). This CDR3 has 15 residues. Trimming took off 1 base at V and 5 bases at J, with 12 bases between the two ends. DNA of the CDR3: TGTGCCAGCAGCCAAGGTTTTGGTTCTCATCAGCCCCAGCATTTT. This gives the protein CASSQGFGSHQPQHF. Supplemented by reference TRBV3-1 and TRBJ1-5, the full variable domain reads DTAVSQTPKYLVTQMGNDKSIKCEQNLGHDTMYWYKQDSKKFLKIMFSYNNKELIINETVPNRFSPKSPDKAHLNLHINSLELGDSAVYFCASSQGFGSHQPQHFGDGTRLSIL.

V usage is TRBV5-4 and J usage is TRBJ2-1; no clear D gene. The length of the CDR3 is 19 residues. Germline-derived CDR1 and CDR2 are SGHNT and YYREEE (reference sequence). The germline V and J ends were trimmed by 4 bases and 3 bases, with 26 bases remaining between them. DNA of the CDR3: TGTGCCAGCAGCCCAATGTTGGGGAAGGAAAACTACTACTACAATGAGCAGTTCTTC. It translates to CASSPMLGKENYYYNEQFF.

This clonotype has just a few counts. V and J are TRBV27 and TRBJ1-1; possibly TRBD1 for D (6 bases). Trimming shortened V by 5 bases and J by 4 bases, and 11 bases separated the two germline ends. From germline, CDR1 is MNHEY and CDR2 SMNVEV (reference sequence). The CDR3 sequence is 13 residues long. The CDR3 coding sequence is TGTGCCAGCAGTCCCGGGACATTCACTGAAGCTTTCTTT. Translation gives CASSPGTFTEAFF.

CDR3 residues: CATARAATNEKLFF. CDR3 sequence (DNA): TGTGCCACCGCGAGAGCCGCAACTAATGAAAAACTGTTTTTT. The chain couples TRBV19 to TRBJ1-4; D gene unclear. Trimming removed 10 bases at V and 0 bases at J, with 12 bases between. Germline V gene data show CDR1 as LNHDA and CDR2 as SQIVND (reference sequence). This CDR3 comprises 14 residues.